This TCR beta chain was recorded in a study of T cell changes during pregnancy in multiple sclerosis. Measured with immunoSEQ multiplex PCR; TCRdb has only the in-frame clones, and not every one. The table includes roughly 66,000 clones, about nine tenths detected once. The length of the CDR3 is 15 residues. Germline CDR1 and CDR2: SGHDT and YYEEEE. Trimming took off 1 base at V and 1 base at J, with 11 bases between the two ends. The chain has TRBV5-6 and TRBJ2-5; D ambiguous. This sample comprised peripheral blood, obtained in the first trimester of pregnancy. This TCR derives from a female donor with multiple sclerosis, enrolled in a pregnancy study. For the CDR3, the DNA is TGTGCCAGCAGCTTGCTCGGCCGGAGCCAAGAGACCCAGTACTTC. This gives the protein CASSLLGRSQETQYF.